This T cell receptor beta chain was identified in a study of T cell responses to AZD1222 COVID-19 vaccine. Study results and caveats: Vaccine-associated CD4 TCRs spanned spike, dominant at 160-218 and 743-854. It was only a handful of AZD1222 recipients who were seropositive at baseline. The donor group comprised mostly white British people and more females; the analysis possibly underestimated clonal diversity.

Sequenced by immunoSEQ multiplex PCR; TCRdb stores in-frame clones only, minus some. The sample gives tens of thousands of clones, 92% of which show up once; about 3.4% is in the top ten. V dropped 4 bases and J dropped 6 bases, with 11 bases sitting between them. Germline assignment: CDR1 MGHRA and CDR2 YSYEKL. This CDR3 is built from 13 residues. Details on this clone: Its antigen is unidentified.

The V gene is TRBV4-1, the J gene TRBJ2-3; maybe TRBD2 (5 bases). This specimen consisted of peripheral blood, obtained 28 days after the second AZD1222 dose. The TCR comes from an adult who received the AZD1222 COVID-19 vaccine. The chain's CDR3 is CASSPEGMDTQYF. CDR3 DNA: TGCGCCAGCAGCCCCGAGGGCATGGATACGCAGTATTTT.